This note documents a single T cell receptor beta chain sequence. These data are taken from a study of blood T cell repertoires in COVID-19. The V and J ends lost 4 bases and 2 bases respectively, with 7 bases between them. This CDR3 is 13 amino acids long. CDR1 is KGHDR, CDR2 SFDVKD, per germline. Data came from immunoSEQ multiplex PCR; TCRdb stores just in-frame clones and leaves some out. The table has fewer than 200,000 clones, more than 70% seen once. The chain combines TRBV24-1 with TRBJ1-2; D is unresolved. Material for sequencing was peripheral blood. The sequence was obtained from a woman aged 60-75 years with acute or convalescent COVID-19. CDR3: CATSEGRNYGYTF. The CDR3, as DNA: TGTGCCACCAGTGAGGGGAGGAACTATGGCTACACCTTC.